This passage covers 24 T cell receptor beta chains from one sample sequenced in a study of human T cells and chemical hapten exposure. Noted time point: patch test 3, about 24 weeks after DPC sensitization. Treatment specified: therapeutic diphenylcyclopropenone sensitization with weekly scalp DPC. TCRdb reprocessed the RACE reads via MiXCR and lists one record per CDR3 protein. Counted here are tens of thousands of distinct CDR3 sequences, more than 9.5% occurring once; the ten biggest clones make up roughly 17%. The input for sequencing was whole blood, taken in connection with sensitization to the hapten diphenylcyclopropenone (DPC). Source of these receptors: a middle-aged woman with alopecia areata. Some clones in this sample may be carry-over from other donors' samples.

This clonotype appeared many times. The chain recombines TRBV4-3 with TRBJ1-4; a possible D gene is TRBD1 (5 bases). Per germline, CDR1 LGHNA and CDR2 YSLEER. Trimming removed 4 bases at V and 8 bases at J, with 17 bases between. The CDR3 runs to 15 residues. CDR3 DNA: TGCGCCAGCAGCCCAGATACGGGGGGAGAAGAAAAACTGTTTTTT. Residues: CASSPDTGGEEKLFF.

This clonotype has just a few counts. The chain carries TRBV6-5 and TRBJ1-1, with D unclear. The CDR3 extends over 16 amino acids. V lost 4 bases and J lost 1, with 16 bases in between. Germline V gene data show CDR1 as MNHEY and CDR2 as SVGAGI. Here the CDR3 reads CASSFDHLFRNTEAFF. For the CDR3, the DNA is TGTGCCAGCAGTTTTGACCATCTCTTCCGGAACACTGAAGCTTTCTTT.

The rearrangement uses TRBV18 and TRBJ2-1; 7 bases map to TRBD1. The junction had 7 bases not matched to a gene; V was cut back by 4 bases and J by 7 bases. Looked up from germline, CDR1 is KGHSH and CDR2 is LQKENI. The length of the CDR3 is 14 residues. The chain's CDR3 is CASSRQADRNEQFF. CDR3 nucleotide sequence: TGTGCCAGCTCACGCCAAGCGGACAGGAATGAGCAGTTCTTC.

The gene calls are TRBV20-1 and TRBJ2-7, with 7 bases aligning to TRBD2. Trimming removed 4 bases from V and 2 bases from J; junction bases left unmatched: 5. This CDR3 has 13 residues. Per germline, CDR1 DFQATT and CDR2 SNEGSKA (reference sequence). CDR3 sequence (DNA): TGCAGTGCTAACCTAGCGGACCCCTACGAGCAGTACTTC. Translation gives CSANLADPYEQYF.

This clonotype came up many times. V gene TRBV4-2 combines with J gene TRBJ2-1, with 7 bases matching TRBD2. With V trimmed by 2 bases and J by 6 bases, 10 bases remained unmatched. The CDR3 covers 16 residues. In germline, CDR1 is LGHNA, CDR2 YNFKEQ. The CDR3 nucleotides are TGTGCCAGCAGCCAAAGGACGGGGGGATCGAGCAATGAGCAGTTCTTC. Translated, it gives CASSQRTGGSSNEQFF.

Only a few counts were recorded for this clonotype. This chain connects TRBV20-1 to TRBJ2-7; 9 bases map to TRBD2. After removal of 5 bases from V and 6 bases from J, the junction contained 11 bases not matched to a gene. In germline, CDR1 is DFQATT, CDR2 SNEGSKA (reference sequence). The CDR3 loop spans 14 amino acids. The CDR3: CSAFSGTSLGEQYF. The CDR3 DNA follows: TGCAGTGCTTTTTCCGGGACTAGCTTGGGCGAGCAGTACTTC.

This clonotype was detected ten times or more. V usage is TRBV7-9 and J usage is TRBJ1-3; D might be TRBD1 (5 bases). The CDR3 has 16 amino acids. CDR1 SEHNR and CDR2 FQNEAQ come from the germline V gene (reference sequence). Trimming took 5 bases from V and 0 from J, leaving 14 bases between them. DNA for the CDR3: TGTGCCAGCAGCCCTGACTGGGGACCCTCTGGAAACACCATATATTTT. This encodes CASSPDWGPSGNTIYF.

V gene TRBV12-3 or TRBV12-4 combines with J gene TRBJ1-5; D is unclear. The CDR3 has 14 amino acids. Trimming took 2 bases from V and 1 from J, leaving 6 bases between them. DNA of the CDR3: TGTGCCAGCAGTTTACGCAGCAGCAATCAGCCCCAGCATTTT. Translation: CASSLRSSNQPQHF.

This clonotype appeared a few times. This chain links TRBV10-3 with TRBJ2-1; 12 positions match TRBD2. V dropped 4 bases and J dropped 12; count of bases not matched to a gene: 7. This CDR3 is 14 amino acids long. Per the germline V gene, CDR1 is ENHRY and CDR2 is SYGVKD. The DNA of the CDR3 is TGTGCCATCAGTGGGCTAGCGGGGGGGCCCGGGCAGTTCTTC. This codes for CAISGLAGGPGQFF.

The chain carries TRBV11-1 and TRBJ2-7; D is tentatively TRBD1 or TRBD2 (6 bases each). Trimming pared 1 base from V and 9 bases from J, leaving 13 bases between. Germline V gene data show CDR1 as SGHAT and CDR2 as FQDESV (reference sequence). CDR3 length: 13 amino acids. The CDR3 DNA follows: TGTGCCAGCAGCTTAGGGGGGGCGGTACGGCAGTACTTC. Protein sequence: CASSLGGAVRQYF.

This clonotype was counted a few times. The V call is TRBV12-3 or TRBV12-4, the J call TRBJ1-1, with D uncertain. This CDR3 is 12 amino acids long. With 6 bases removed from V and 0 bases from J, the gap between germline ends came to 5 bases. The CDR3 sequence: CASRVMNTEAFF. For the CDR3, the DNA is TGTGCCAGCAGGGTGATGAACACTGAAGCTTTCTTT.

The rearrangement links TRBV4-3 to TRBJ2-2; perhaps TRBD1 as D (5 bases). V lost 4 bases to trimming and J lost 6 bases, with 18 bases between them. This CDR3 has 16 residues. Germline V gene data show CDR1 as LGHNA and CDR2 as YSLEER. The CDR3 here is CASSPRVGDFAGELFF. In nucleotides, the CDR3 is TGCGCCAGCAGCCCCAGGGTGGGTGATTTTGCCGGGGAGCTGTTTTTT.

This clonotype was found a few times. The chain employs TRBV7-2 and TRBJ2-3; perhaps TRBD2 as D (7 bases). This CDR3 contains 14 residues. CDR1 is SGHTA, CDR2 FQGNSA, per germline. The V end was cut by 6 bases, the J end by 5 bases, with 15 bases between. The CDR3 DNA is TGTGCCAGCAGTCCGGGGGGCGTTGGAGATACGCAGTATTTT. This encodes CASSPGGVGDTQYF.

The chain carries TRBV5-6 and TRBJ1-6, with 8 positions matching TRBD1. Per the germline V gene, CDR1 is SGHDT and CDR2 is YYEEEE. The CDR3 extends over 17 amino acids. V was clipped by 0 bases and J by 7 bases; unmatched bases: 9. CDR3 nucleotides: TGTGCCAGCAGCTTGGGACACACAGGGGGTTGGAATTCACCCCTCCACTTT. Its protein is CASSLGHTGGWNSPLHF.

This clonotype occurred many times. The CDR3 sequence is CASSQERGRLDTQYF. For the CDR3, the DNA is TGTGCCAGCAGCCAAGAGAGGGGGCGCCTGGATACGCAGTATTTT. The rearrangement uses TRBV14 and TRBJ2-3; the match to TRBD1 covers 7 bases. The CDR3 covers 15 residues. Germline loops: CDR1 SGHDN, CDR2 FVKESK. V gave up 0 bases and J gave up 6 bases; unmatched junction bases: 6.

This clonotype was detected ten times or more. CDR3 DNA sequence: TGTGCCAGCAGTTTAAAGGGGAGGTACACTGAAGCTTTCTTT. As protein: CASSLKGRYTEAFF. This rearrangement joins TRBV12-3 or TRBV12-4 to TRBJ1-1, with D perhaps matching TRBD1 (5 bases). This CDR3 has 14 residues. V lost 2 bases and J 3 bases, leaving 10 bases between the germline ends.

The chain carries TRBV4-2 and TRBJ2-2; 7 bases fit TRBD2. CDR3 length: 16 residues. CDR1 is LGHNA and CDR2 is YNFKEQ in the germline V gene. V dropped 6 bases and J dropped 4; count of bases not matched to a gene: 11. CDR3 DNA sequence: TGTGCCAGCAGTCAAATCCGGGACTACCTCACCGGGGAGCTGTTTTTT. It encodes CASSQIRDYLTGELFF.

With regard to this clonotype: Germline and junction disagree at one end, which may indicate a read error. The gene calls are TRBV6-6 and TRBJ2-5; D is possibly TRBD1 (6 bases). This CDR3 is built from 14 residues. Germline-derived CDR1 and CDR2 are MNHNY and SVGAGI (reference sequence). The CDR3 loop reads CASSYVGAQETKYF. The CDR3 nucleotides are TGTGCCAGCAGTTACGTGGGGGCCCAAGAGACCAAGTACTTC.

This clonotype was picked up many times. The chain has TRBV11-2 and TRBJ2-6; possible D gene TRBD1, 5 bases. Trimming stripped 4 bases from V and 6 bases from J, with 10 bases between. This CDR3 comprises 14 residues. CDR1 is SGHAT, CDR2 FQNNGV, per germline. This CDR3 reads CASSSLGQANVLTF. DNA for the CDR3: TGTGCCAGCAGCTCTCTCGGACAGGCCAACGTCCTGACTTTC.

Ten or more counts support this clonotype. The CDR3 here is CASSLSGTQPQHF. The CDR3 nucleotides read TGTGCCAGCAGCTTATCCGGGACTCAGCCCCAGCATTTT. This chain joins TRBV7-9 and TRBJ1-5, with D possibly matching TRBD1 (5 bases). Per germline, CDR1 SEHNR and CDR2 FQNEAQ (reference sequence). There are 13 residues in the CDR3. V was trimmed by 2 bases and J by 6 bases, leaving 8 bases between them. Together with reference TRBV7-9 and TRBJ1-5, the CDR3 gives the full variable domain: DTGVSQNPRHKITKRGQNVTFRCDPISEHNRLYWYRQTLGQGPEFLTYFQNEAQLEKSRLLSDRFSAERPKGSFSTLEIQRTEQGDSAMYLCASSLSGTQPQHFGDGTRLSIL.

The chain couples TRBV5-1 to TRBJ2-5; 7 nucleotides align to TRBD1. This CDR3 is 14 amino acids long. J lost 5 bases, V lost 5 bases, and 9 bases had no gene match. CDR1 and CDR2 (germline): SGHRS, YFSETQ. CDR3 coding DNA: TGCGCCAGCAGACTAAGACAGGGTAGGGAGACCCAGTACTTC. This gives the protein CASRLRQGRETQYF.

This clonotype has at least ten counts. The rearrangement links TRBV5-5 to TRBJ1-3; D gene uncertain. The CDR3 is 16 residues long. CDR1 and CDR2 (germline): SGHKS, YYEKEE (reference sequence). V shed 1 base and J shed 0 bases, with 11 bases lying between them. DNA of the CDR3: TGTGCCAGCAGCTTGCTAAAAAGTAGCTCTGGAAACACCATATATTTT. Translated, it gives CASSLLKSSSGNTIYF.

This clonotype was found many times. The chain has TRBV11-2 and TRBJ2-1, with D perhaps matching TRBD2 (6 bases). The V gene's germline CDR1 is SGHAT and CDR2 FQNNGV. The V and J ends lost 1 base and 8 bases respectively, with 21 bases between them. This CDR3 is 17 amino acids long. CDR3 region: CASSLGTSSRFFDEQFF. CDR3 bases: TGTGCCAGCAGCTTAGGCACTAGCTCTCGCTTTTTCGATGAGCAGTTCTTC.

The V call is TRBV29-1, the J call TRBJ2-1, with 9 bases fitting TRBD2. The CDR3 totals 18 residues. CDR1 and CDR2 (germline): SQVTM, ANQGSEA. Trimming cost V 4 bases and J 0 bases; bases outside gene matches: 13. This chain's CDR3 is CSVVGSGTSTSSYNEQFF. The CDR3, as DNA: TGCAGCGTTGTCGGGAGCGGGACTAGCACAAGCTCCTACAATGAGCAGTTCTTC.